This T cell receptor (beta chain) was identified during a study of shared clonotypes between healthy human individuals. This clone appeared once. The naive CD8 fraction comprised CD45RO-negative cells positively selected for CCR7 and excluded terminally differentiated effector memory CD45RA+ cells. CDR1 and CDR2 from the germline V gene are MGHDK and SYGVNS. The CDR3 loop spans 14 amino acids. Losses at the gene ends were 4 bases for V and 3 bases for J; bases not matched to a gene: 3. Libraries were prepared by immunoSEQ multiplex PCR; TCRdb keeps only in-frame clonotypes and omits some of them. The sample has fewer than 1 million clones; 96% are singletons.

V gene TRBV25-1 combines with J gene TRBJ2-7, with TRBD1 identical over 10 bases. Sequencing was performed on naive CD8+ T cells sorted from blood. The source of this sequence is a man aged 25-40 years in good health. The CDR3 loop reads CASSVTGGFYEQYF. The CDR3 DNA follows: TGTGCCAGCAGTGTGACAGGGGGCTTCTACGAGCAGTACTTC.